This entry features one TCR beta chain sequence. Antigen unknown. Sampling approximately 10 ml of fresh peripheral blood provided the PBMCs. The CDR3 loop spans 15 amino acids. Per the germline V gene, CDR1 is DFQATT and CDR2 is SNEGSKA (reference sequence). Trimming stripped 0 bases from V and 8 bases from J, with 16 bases between. The sample comes from a study of Graves' ophthalmopathy and Graves' hyperthyroidism. The wider study: At the time of initial diagnosis and before any treatment, peripheral blood was collected.

Findings of the study overall: With just under 90% sensitivity and approximately 80% specificity, a 13-signature model separated ophthalmopathy from stable hyperthyroidism.

TCR beta CDR3 regions were amplified from RNA transcripts. Second-round multiplex PCR followed a first-round RT-PCR using HTBI primers. TCRdb recomputed calls from the multiplex PCR reads with MiXCR, one row per CDR3 protein. Of 650,000 to 900,000 distinct CDR3 sequences listed, roughly 40% were seen once; the top ten hold 35% to 55%. Sequenced material: peripheral blood. The TCR was taken from an adult man with Graves' ophthalmopathy. The chain uses TRBV20-1 and TRBJ1-4; possibly TRBD1 for D (6 bases). CDR3 DNA: TGCAGTGCTAGAGAAGAGGGGGGGCCGTTCGAAAAACTGTTTTTT. It encodes CSAREEGGPFEKLFF.